This T cell receptor (beta chain) stems from a study of memory CD4+ T cells and cytomegalovirus serostatus. The sort gate was single viable CD3+CD4+CD8-CD45RO+ cells for memory CD4+ T cells. Clones were sequenced by immunoSEQ multiplex PCR, and TCRdb holds only the in-frame ones, with some missing. The sample has tens of thousands of clones, roughly 78% seen once. CDR1 is LNHNV, CDR2 YYDKDF, per germline (reference sequence). The CDR3 is made up of 15 amino acids. Trimming pared 0 bases from V and 0 bases from J, leaving 5 bases between. The sample was memory CD4+ T cells from blood. This receptor was taken from an adult in good health and CMV-seronegative. The V gene is TRBV15, the J gene TRBJ1-4; no definite D call. CDR3 sequence: CATSRDRATNEKLFF. The DNA of the CDR3 is TGTGCCACCAGCAGAGATCGCGCAACTAATGAAAAACTGTTTTTT.